Below, 5 T cell receptor beta chains from the same sample are listed, as sequenced in a study of human T cells and chemical hapten exposure. Time point denoted: patch test 2, 6 weeks after DPC sensitization. As for treatment: therapeutic diphenylcyclopropenone sensitization with weekly scalp DPC. TCRdb analysed the RACE reads with MiXCR anew, one entry per CDR3 protein. The sample has some 79,000 distinct CDR3 sequences, 8% to 13% seen once; the top ten hold about 5%. Source: whole blood, taken in connection with sensitization to the hapten diphenylcyclopropenone (DPC). The receptor set was obtained from a woman aged 45-60 years with alopecia areata. Some clones in this sample may be carry-over from other donors' samples.

This clonotype was recorded many times. The CDR3 DNA reads as TGTGCCAGCAGCCGGGGCTATGGCTACACCTTC. This codes for CASSRGYGYTF. The chain carries TRBV3-1 and TRBJ1-2; D is undetermined. Germline V gene lookup returns CDR1 LGHDT and CDR2 YNNKEL (reference sequence). The CDR3 extends over 11 amino acids. Trimming left V 4 bases short and J 4 bases short, with 4 bases between.

This clonotype was seen only a few times. The V and J genes are TRBV9 and TRBJ2-2; D call uncertain. Trimming left V 4 bases short and J 4 bases short, with 14 bases between. Germline V gives CDR1 SGDLS, CDR2 YYNGEE. This CDR3 is 15 amino acids long. The CDR3: CASSPGQVLTGELFF. In DNA, the CDR3 is TGTGCCAGCAGCCCCGGGCAGGTGCTCACCGGGGAGCTGTTTTTT.

This clonotype has just a few counts. The chain carries TRBV5-1 and TRBJ2-5; D is unclear. The CDR3 runs 14 residues. Germline-derived CDR1 and CDR2 are SGHRS and YFSETQ. V shed 3 bases and J shed 5 bases, with 14 bases lying between them. CDR3 DNA: TGCGCCAGCAGCTGGGCAGAGTTTTGGGAGACCCAGTACTTC. Residues: CASSWAEFWETQYF.

This clonotype came up many times. V is TRBV2 and J is TRBJ2-1; 8 positions agree with TRBD2. Per germline, CDR1 SNHLY and CDR2 FYNNEI. The CDR3 runs to 16 residues. The V gene end was trimmed by 2 bases and the J gene end by 8 bases; junction bases not matched to a gene: 11. The CDR3 spells CASSEPGGPLVDEQFF. The CDR3, as DNA: TGTGCCAGCAGTGAACCGGGAGGGCCGCTAGTCGATGAGCAGTTCTTC.

This chain joins TRBV10-3 and TRBJ2-5; 9 bases line up with TRBD1. The CDR3 totals 14 residues. The V segment lost 4 bases and the J segment 5 bases; nucleotides outside the gene matches: 5. The germline gives CDR1 ENHRY, CDR2 SYGVKD. The CDR3 here is CAISVRGQGETQYF. The CDR3 DNA sequence: TGTGCCATCAGTGTTCGGGGACAGGGCGAGACCCAGTACTTC.